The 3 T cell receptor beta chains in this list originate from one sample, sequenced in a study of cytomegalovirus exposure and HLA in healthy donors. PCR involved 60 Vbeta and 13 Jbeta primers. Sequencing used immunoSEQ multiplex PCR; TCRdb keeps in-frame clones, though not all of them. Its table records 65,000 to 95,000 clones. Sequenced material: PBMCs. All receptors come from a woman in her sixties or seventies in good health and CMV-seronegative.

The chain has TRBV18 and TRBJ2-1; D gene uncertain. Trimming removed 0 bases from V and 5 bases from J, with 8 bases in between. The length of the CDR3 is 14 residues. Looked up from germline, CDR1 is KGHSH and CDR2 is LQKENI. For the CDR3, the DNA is TGTGCCAGCTCACCACCTAACGGTGACAATGAGCAGTTCTTC. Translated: CASSPPNGDNEQFF.

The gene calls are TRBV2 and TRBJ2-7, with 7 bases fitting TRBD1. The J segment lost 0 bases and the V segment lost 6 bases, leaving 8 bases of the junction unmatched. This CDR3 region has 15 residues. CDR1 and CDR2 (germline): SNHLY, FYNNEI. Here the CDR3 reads CASRLDRAFSYEQYF. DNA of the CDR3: TGTGCCAGCAGGCTAGACAGGGCTTTCTCCTACGAGCAGTACTTC.

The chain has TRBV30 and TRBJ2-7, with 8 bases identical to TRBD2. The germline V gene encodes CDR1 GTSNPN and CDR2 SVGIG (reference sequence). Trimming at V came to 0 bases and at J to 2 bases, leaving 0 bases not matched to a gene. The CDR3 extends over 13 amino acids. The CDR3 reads CAWSVGRAYEQYF. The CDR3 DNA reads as TGTGCCTGGAGTGTCGGGAGGGCCTACGAGCAGTACTTC.